Sequencing of this T cell receptor beta chain was carried out in a study of shared clonotypes between healthy human individuals. Study background: Each donor's CD4 naive and CD4 memory cells filled three plates apiece, CD8 naive two, and CD8 memory one.

This CDR3 spans 16 amino acids. Germline values: CDR1 LGHNA, CDR2 YSLEER. Trimming cost V 0 bases and J 3 bases, with 15 bases left between them. Details on this clone: Its antigen is not known.

Across several immunoSEQ plates, the genomic DNA of each subset was split evenly. Produced via immunoSEQ multiplex PCR; TCRdb's table is partial and in-frame only. This sample has over 1.5 million clones, with around 98% found just once. The study, taken as a whole, reports: Larger richness was generally estimated for naive than memory subsets.

The chain joins TRBV4-3 to TRBJ2-7; D may be TRBD1 or TRBD2 (5 bases each). The TCR originated in a man under 40 in good health. Material for sequencing was naive CD4+ T cells sorted from blood. Noted subset: CD45RA+ positively selected. The CDR3 sequence is CASSQDLGDFVYEQYF. CDR3 nucleotide sequence: TGCGCCAGCAGCCAAGATTTGGGGGATTTTGTCTACGAGCAGTACTTC.